This T cell receptor (beta chain) was obtained from a study of cytomegalovirus exposure and HLA in healthy donors. Broader study findings: According to reports, the classifier identified cytomegalovirus status with high specificity and sensitivity. The TCR clusters that emerged in the first cohort tended, a later analysis found, to co-occur in the roughly 130 validation repertoires.

The CDR3 contains 14 residues. Germline V gives CDR1 SNHLY, CDR2 FYNNEI. V dropped 5 bases and J dropped 2; count of bases not matched to a gene: 5. Sequencing used immunoSEQ multiplex PCR; TCRdb keeps in-frame clones, though not all of them. Here the sample spans about 120,000 clones, roughly 90% being singletons. On this clone itself: Its antigen is currently unknown.

The TCR sequence derives from a woman aged 18-30 years in good health and CMV-seronegative. The chain carries TRBV2 and TRBJ2-7; 8 bases align to TRBD2. Sequencing was carried out using PBMCs. CDR3 residues: CASSSLAVTYEQYF. DNA of the CDR3: TGTGCCAGCAGTTCACTAGCGGTAACCTACGAGCAGTACTTC.